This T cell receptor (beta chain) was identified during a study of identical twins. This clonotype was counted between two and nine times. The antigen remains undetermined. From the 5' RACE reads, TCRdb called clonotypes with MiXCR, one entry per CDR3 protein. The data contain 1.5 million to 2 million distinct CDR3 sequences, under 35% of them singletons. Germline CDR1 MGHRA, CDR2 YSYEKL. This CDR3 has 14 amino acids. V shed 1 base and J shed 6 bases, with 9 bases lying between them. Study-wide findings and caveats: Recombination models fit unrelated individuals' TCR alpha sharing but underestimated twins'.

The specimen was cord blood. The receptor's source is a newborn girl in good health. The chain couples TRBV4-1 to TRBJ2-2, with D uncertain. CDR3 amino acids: CASSQGPLSGELFF. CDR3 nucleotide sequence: TGCGCCAGCAGCCAAGGCCCCTTATCCGGGGAGCTGTTTTTT.